These T cell receptor beta chains were read from a single sample in a study of blood T cell repertoires in COVID-19. Assay: immunoSEQ multiplex PCR; the TCRdb copy retains only in-frame clones and omits some. The table shows under 150,000 clones, with roughly 85% occurring only once. The sample was peripheral blood. These receptors were collected from a human donor in a cohort sampled during active COVID-19. CDR3s include the opening cysteine and the closing phenylalanine or tryptophan. Fields, in order: V gene, J gene, clone size, D gene, CDR3 protein, CDR3 DNA. A D gene is named only where the DNA matches it firmly. Clone size is given for some rows only: seen once, a few or many times, or a class if the clone is expanded.

TRBV28	TRBJ1-1	NA	TRBD1	CASSPLSGRGRTEAFF	TGTGCCAGCAGTCCTTTATCCGGCAGGGGGCGAACTGAAGCTTTCTTT
TRBV7-2	TRBJ2-1	NA	NA	CASSPQGSEQFF	TGTGCCAGCAGCCCCCAGGGGAGTGAGCAGTTCTTC
TRBV27	TRBJ2-1	NA	TRBD2	CASSFFGTSAYNEQFF	TGTGCCAGCAGTTTCTTCGGGACTAGCGCCTACAATGAGCAGTTCTTC
TRBV2	TRBJ1-2	few	TRBD1	CASSEDRQGYGYTF	TGTGCCAGCAGTGAAGATAGACAGGGGTATGGCTACACCTTC
TRBV21-1	TRBJ2-1	NA	NA	CASSKSTGYNEQFF	TGTGCCAGCAGTAAAAGTACGGGGTACAATGAGCAGTTCTTC
TRBV6-5	TRBJ2-1	once	NA	CASSYSGHKYNEQFF	TGTGCCAGCAGTTACTCGGGACACAAATACAATGAGCAGTTCTTC
TRBV3-1/TRBV3-2	TRBJ2-3	NA	NA	CASSPPYSGTDTQYF	TGTGCCAGCAGCCCGCCCTACAGTGGCACAGATACGCAGTATTTT
TRBV14	TRBJ1-1	NA	NA	CASSQVQWYTEAFF	TGTGCCAGCAGCCAGGTTCAGTGGTACACTGAAGCTTTCTTT
TRBV6-4	TRBJ1-2	NA	NA	CASSREFETVAGYTF	TGTGCCAGCAGTCGGGAGTTTGAGACAGTGGCTGGCTACACCTTC
TRBV2	TRBJ2-7	NA	TRBD1	CASRTPAGGYEQYF	TGTGCCAGCAGGACCCCGGCAGGGGGCTACGAGCAGTACTTC
TRBV19	TRBJ2-1	NA	NA	CASSIQGTHNEQFF	TGTGCCAGTAGTATCCAGGGGACACACAATGAGCAGTTCTTC
TRBV25-1	TRBJ2-3	once	NA	CASSRTGTDTQYF	TGTGCCAGCAGCCGAACAGGGACAGATACGCAGTATTTT
TRBV29-1	TRBJ2-2	NA	TRBD1	CSVGSTGKRTGELFF	TGCAGCGTTGGATCGACAGGGAAGAGGACCGGGGAGCTGTTTTTT
TRBV7-9	TRBJ2-1	once	TRBD2	CASSSGGASEQFF	TGTGCCAGCAGCAGCGGGGGGGCCAGTGAGCAGTTCTTC
TRBV5-1	TRBJ2-2	NA	TRBD1	CASSLRQGDTGELFF	TGCGCCAGCAGCTTGCGACAGGGAGACACCGGGGAGCTGTTTTTT
TRBV27	TRBJ2-7	few	TRBD1	CASSQRLTGVSYEQYF	TGTGCCAGCAGTCAGAGATTGACAGGGGTTTCCTACGAGCAGTACTTC
TRBV5-1	TRBJ2-3	NA	TRBD2	CASSLGLAGRDTQYF	TGCGCCAGCAGCTTAGGCCTAGCGGGGAGGGATACGCAGTATTTT
TRBV5-1	TRBJ2-6	NA	NA	CASSSGGHSGANVLTF	TGCGCCAGCAGCTCGGGGGGCCACTCTGGGGCCAACGTCCTGACTTTC
TRBV23-1	TRBJ1-1	NA	TRBD1	CASSQVWTGVRWNTEAFF	TGCGCCAGCAGTCAAGTATGGACAGGGGTCAGGTGGAACACTGAAGCTTTCTTT
TRBV7-9	TRBJ2-3	NA	TRBD1	CASPGGLADTQYF	TGTGCCAGCCCAGGGGGTCTGGCAGATACGCAGTATTTT
TRBV6-5	TRBJ2-2	once	TRBD1	CASSYQGVGRTGELFF	TGTGCCAGCAGTTACCAGGGGGTCGGTCGCACCGGGGAGCTGTTTTTT
TRBV4-2	TRBJ2-7	NA	NA	CASSQGPVASYEQYF	TGTGCCAGCAGCCAAGGGCCAGTAGCCTCCTACGAGCAGTACTTC
TRBV9	TRBJ2-3	NA	TRBD1	CASSAPREGGADTQYF	TGTGCCAGCAGCGCCCCCAGGGAAGGGGGCGCAGATACGCAGTATTTT
TRBV6-6	TRBJ1-2	NA	NA	CASSYSGGRLEGYTF	TGTGCCAGCAGTTACTCTGGAGGTCGGCTGGAGGGCTACACCTTC
TRBV5-6	TRBJ1-1	NA	NA	CASSLAPVNTEAFF	TGTGCCAGCAGCTTGGCCCCAGTGAACACTGAAGCTTTCTTT
TRBV6-6	TRBJ2-7	NA	TRBD1	CASSSPGTGGDEQYF	TGTGCCAGCAGTTCCCCCGGGACAGGGGGCGACGAGCAGTACTTC
TRBV9	TRBJ1-6	once	NA	CASSVDPIGTSPLHF	TGTGCCAGCAGCGTAGACCCCATAGGGACATCACCCCTCCACTTT
TRBV19	TRBJ1-5	NA	TRBD1	CASRRTGGYNQPQHF	TGTGCCAGTAGAAGGACAGGGGGCTATAATCAGCCCCAGCATTTT
TRBV5-1	TRBJ1-1	NA	NA	CASSLWQMNTEAFF	TGCGCCAGCAGCTTGTGGCAGATGAACACTGAAGCTTTCTTT
TRBV19	TRBJ1-1	NA	NA	CASSMRGEGNEAFF	TGTGCCAGTAGTATGCGGGGGGAGGGTAATGAAGCTTTCTTT
TRBV10-3	TRBJ1-3	NA	NA	CAIKAGGSSSGNTIYF	TGTGCCATCAAGGCCGGGGGATCTAGCTCTGGAAACACCATATATTTT
TRBV14	TRBJ2-7	NA	NA	CASSQAYEQYF	TGTGCCAGCAGCCAAGCTTACGAGCAGTACTTC
TRBV30	TRBJ1-3	NA	NA	CAWSPTSTGNTIYF	TGTGCCTGGAGCCCCACCTCAACAGGGAACACCATATATTTT
TRBV7-3	TRBJ1-6	few	NA	CASSPASRADSPLHF	TGTGCCAGCAGCCCCGCGTCGAGGGCAGATTCACCCCTCCACTTT
TRBV28	TRBJ1-5	NA	NA	CASTYYSNQPQHF	TGTGCCAGCACCTATTATAGCAATCAGCCCCAGCATTTT
TRBV19	TRBJ2-3	NA	TRBD1	CASSIEGTGATDTQYF	TGTGCCAGTAGTATAGAGGGGACAGGAGCCACAGATACGCAGTATTTT
TRBV4-3	TRBJ1-3	NA	NA	CASSQDPFGNTIYF	TGCGCCAGCAGCCAAGACCCGTTTGGAAACACCATATATTTT
TRBV9	TRBJ1-2	NA	TRBD1	CASSPRTGRGVGYTF	TGTGCCAGCAGCCCTAGGACAGGGCGAGGAGTTGGCTACACCTTC
TRBV6-2/TRBV6-3	TRBJ2-3	NA	NA	CASSRTFPTGPGYF	TGTGCCAGCAGTCGAACCTTCCCGACAGGCCCCGGATATTTT
TRBV9	TRBJ1-3	NA	NA	CASSHSGSGNTIYF	TGTGCCAGCAGCCACTCGGGCTCTGGAAACACCATATATTTT
TRBV5-4	TRBJ2-3	NA	NA	CASSLPTGTDTQYF	TGTGCCAGCAGCTTGCCGACTGGCACAGATACGCAGTATTTT
TRBV11-3	TRBJ2-1	once	TRBD2	CASSINGGVSEQFF	TGTGCCAGCAGCATCAACGGGGGGGTAAGTGAGCAGTTCTTC
TRBV11-2	TRBJ1-2	NA	NA	CASSLRDTGYTF	TGTGCCAGCAGCTTAAGGGACACTGGCTACACCTTC
TRBV29-1	TRBJ2-1	NA	TRBD1	CSGDRGDEQFF	TGCAGCGGTGACAGGGGCGACGAGCAGTTCTTC
TRBV19	TRBJ1-5	NA	TRBD1	CASSTAGGLNQPQHF	TGTGCCAGTAGTACCGCAGGGGGGCTCAATCAGCCCCAGCATTTT
TRBV7-2	TRBJ2-5	NA	NA	CASSLAGQIVRETQYF	TGTGCCAGCAGCTTAGCGGGACAAATTGTTAGGGAGACCCAGTACTTC
TRBV7-8	TRBJ2-3	NA	TRBD2	CASSFGDGGGADTQYF	TGTGCCAGCAGCTTCGGTGACGGGGGGGGCGCAGATACGCAGTATTTT
TRBV7-9	TRBJ1-3	NA	NA	CASSATQVTGNTIYF	TGTGCCAGCAGCGCAACACAAGTAACTGGAAACACCATATATTTT